The source of this T cell receptor (beta chain) is a study of regulatory T cells in long-lasting Graves disease. The time point denotes: newly diagnosed GD, antithyroid drugs for less than 3 months. The TCR library was prepared using RNA isolated from PBMCs. The EDTA tubes were filled with about 9 milliliters of drawn peripheral blood. Through Arm-PCR of CDR3 regions and iRepertoire HTBI primers, TCR beta libraries were built. TCRdb itself ran the multiplex PCR reads through MiXCR, one entry per CDR3 protein. Of around 360,000 distinct CDR3 sequences listed, roughly 16% are singletons. Germline V gene lookup returns CDR1 GTSNPN and CDR2 SVGIG (reference sequence). This CDR3 is built from 11 residues. Of note for this clonotype: Antigen: not known. Given a much more abundant clone one base away, this may be a read error.

Study outcomes and limitations: Possibly, too few samples lowered accuracy.

In addition, the sample was reused for a study of T cells in Graves' hyperthyroidism and ophthalmopathy. That paper states: Every diagnosis used clinical symptoms, serum thyroxine and TRAb, thyroid ultrasound and orbital computed tomography. Initially, a first-round RT-PCR of the TCR CDR3 employed the HTBI primer set.

The receptor comes from a woman under 30 with Graves disease. This specimen was peripheral blood mononuclear cells (PBMCs), taken at new diagnosis, from a patient treated with antithyroid drugs. The gene calls are TRBV30 and TRBJ2-7; no clear D gene. CDR3 coding DNA: TGTACCTGGAGTGTAGGTGCGAAGCAGTACTTC. Translating it yields CTWSVGAKQYF.